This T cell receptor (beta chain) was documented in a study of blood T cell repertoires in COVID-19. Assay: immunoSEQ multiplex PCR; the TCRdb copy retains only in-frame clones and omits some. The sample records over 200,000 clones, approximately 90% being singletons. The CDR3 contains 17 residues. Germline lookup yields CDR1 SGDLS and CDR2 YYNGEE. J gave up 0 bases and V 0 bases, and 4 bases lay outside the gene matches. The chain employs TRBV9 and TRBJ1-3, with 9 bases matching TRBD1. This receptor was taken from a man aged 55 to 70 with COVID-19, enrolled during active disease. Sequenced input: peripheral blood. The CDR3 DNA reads TGTGCCAGCAGCGTAGCCGGGACAGGGAGCTCTGGAAACACCATATATTTT. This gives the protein CASSVAGTGSSGNTIYF.